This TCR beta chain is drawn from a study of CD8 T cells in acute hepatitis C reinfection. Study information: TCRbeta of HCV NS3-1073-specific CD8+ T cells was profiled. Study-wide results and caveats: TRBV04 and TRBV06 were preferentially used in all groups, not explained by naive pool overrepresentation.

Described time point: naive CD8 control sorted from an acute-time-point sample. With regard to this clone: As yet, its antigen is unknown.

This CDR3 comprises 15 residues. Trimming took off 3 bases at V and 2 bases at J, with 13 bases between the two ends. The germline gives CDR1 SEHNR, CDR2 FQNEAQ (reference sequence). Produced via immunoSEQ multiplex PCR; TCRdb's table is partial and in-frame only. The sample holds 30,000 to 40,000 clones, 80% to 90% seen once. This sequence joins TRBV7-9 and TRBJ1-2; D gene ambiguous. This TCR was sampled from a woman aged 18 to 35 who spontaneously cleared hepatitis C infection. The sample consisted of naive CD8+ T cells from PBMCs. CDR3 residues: CASSFLEGLNYGYTF. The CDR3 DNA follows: TGTGCCAGCAGCTTCCTCGAGGGCTTGAACTATGGCTACACCTTC.